What follows are 25 T cell receptor beta chains derived from one specimen sequenced in a study of cytotoxic CD8 clonotypes in ibrutinib-treated CLL. Measured with immunoSEQ multiplex PCR; TCRdb has only the in-frame clones, and not every one. Of 65,000 to 85,000 clones listed, over 75% are singletons. Material: PBMCs, obtained after 12 months of ibrutinib treatment. The receptors stem from a human donor with chronic lymphocytic leukemia.

The chain employs TRBV19 and TRBJ2-7; 8 bases agree with TRBD1. CDR1 and CDR2 (germline): LNHDA, SQIVND (reference sequence). There are 16 residues in the CDR3. The J segment lost 5 bases and the V segment lost 1 base, leaving 10 bases of the junction unmatched. The CDR3 DNA sequence: TGTGCCAGTAGTATAGGCCCCCGGGACAGGAGAAACGAGCAGTACTTC. This gives the protein CASSIGPRDRRNEQYF.

V and J are TRBV18 and TRBJ2-7; D possibly corresponds to TRBD2 (5 bases). From germline, CDR1 is KGHSH and CDR2 LQKENI. The V end lost 0 bases, the J end lost 7 bases, and 16 bases lay between the germline ends. The CDR3 is made up of 15 amino acids. The DNA of the CDR3 is TGTGCCAGCTCACCACCGGACGGGAACGTATTTGAGCAGTACTTC. Translation gives CASSPPDGNVFEQYF. Based on the CDR3 plus reference TRBV18 and TRBJ2-7, the full variable domain is NAGVMQNPRHLVRRRGQEARLRCSPMKGHSHVYWYRQLPEEGLKFMVYLQKENIIDESGMPKERFSAEFPKEGPSILRIQQVVRGDSAAYFCASSPPDGNVFEQYFGPGTRLTVT.

This chain connects TRBV14 to TRBJ1-4; D possibly corresponds to TRBD1 (5 bases). The germline V gene encodes CDR1 SGHDN and CDR2 FVKESK. V lost 0 bases, J lost 9 bases, and 20 bases lay in between. This CDR3 is built from 17 residues. In nucleotides, the CDR3 is TGTGCCAGCAGCCAAGATGGGAACGGGGTCGAGGGGAAAAAACTGTTTTTT. Amino acid sequence: CASSQDGNGVEGKKLFF.

This chain joins TRBV2 and TRBJ2-7; 14 bases are shared with TRBD2. Germline V gene sequence: CDR1 SNHLY, CDR2 FYNNEI. The CDR3 extends over 14 amino acids. The trim removed 8 bases at V and 3 bases at J, leaving 3 bases unmatched. The CDR3 loop reads CASSGLAGVYEQYF. The CDR3 coding sequence is TGTGCCAGCTCGGGACTAGCGGGAGTCTACGAGCAGTACTTC.

The gene calls are TRBV18 and TRBJ1-2, with 8 bases matching TRBD1. This CDR3 spans 13 amino acids. Trimming at V came to 5 bases and at J to 6 bases, leaving 5 bases not matched to a gene. Germline CDR1 is KGHSH and CDR2 is LQKENI. CDR3 in amino acids: CASSIQTGDGYTF. The CDR3 DNA reads as TGTGCCAGCTCAATACAGACAGGGGATGGCTACACCTTC.

This chain uses TRBV14 with TRBJ1-4, with 11 positions matching TRBD1. The CDR3 contains 15 residues. The J segment lost 7 bases and the V segment lost 4 bases, leaving 5 bases of the junction unmatched. Germline CDR1 is SGHDN and CDR2 is FVKESK. The CDR3 DNA reads as TGTGCCAGCAGCCTGAGGACAGGGGGCGGTGAAAAACTGTTTTTT. Protein product: CASSLRTGGGEKLFF.

The chain is built from TRBV9 and TRBJ2-1, with 13 bases lining up with TRBD2. J gave up 5 bases and V 4 bases, and 18 bases lay outside the gene matches. CDR1 and CDR2 (germline): SGDLS, YYNGEE. CDR3 length: 20 residues. The CDR3 DNA follows: TGTGCCAGCAGCCCCCGGGCGGGACTAGCGGGACCTAAGGGGAACAATGAGCAGTTCTTC. This sequence encodes CASSPRAGLAGPKGNNEQFF.

The chain recombines TRBV6-5 with TRBJ2-1, with 12 nucleotides matching TRBD2. V lost 2 bases to trimming and J lost 7 bases; unmatched junction nucleotides: 3. The CDR3 extends over 15 amino acids. Germline CDR1 is MNHEY and CDR2 is SVGAGI. For the CDR3, the DNA is TGTGCCAGCAGTTACCCTAGCGGGAGGGCGAATGAGCAGTTCTTC. Its translation: CASSYPSGRANEQFF.

The chain employs TRBV6-1 and TRBJ2-1; 10 nucleotides align to TRBD2. The germline gives CDR1 MNHNS, CDR2 SASEGT. The CDR3 covers 17 residues. J was trimmed by 1 base and V by 4 bases; bases with no gene match: 7. The CDR3 coding sequence is TGTGCCAGCAGTGTCCCTAGCGGGAGTTTATCCTACAATGAGCAGTTCTTC. Translating it yields CASSVPSGSLSYNEQFF.

V usage is TRBV7-9 and J usage is TRBJ1-1; 9 bases agree with TRBD1. V lost 3 bases and J lost 1; bases outside the gene matches: 3. This CDR3 is 15 amino acids long. The germline V gene has CDR1 SEHNR and CDR2 FQNEAQ (reference sequence). CDR3 nucleotide sequence: TGTGCCAGCAGCTTGGGGGACAGGGCGAACACTGAAGCTTTCTTT. Translating it yields CASSLGDRANTEAFF.

This clone was seen only once. The chain links TRBV15 to TRBJ2-1, with D possibly being TRBD2 (5 bases). The CDR3 contains 15 residues. Per germline, CDR1 LNHNV and CDR2 YYDKDF (reference sequence). Deletions cut 8 bases from V and 2 bases from J, with 16 bases between. The DNA of the CDR3 is TGTGCCACCCTGAGTGGGAGATGGGCCTACAATGAGCAGTTCTTC. The encoded protein is CATLSGRWAYNEQFF.

This clone has a single count. The gene calls are TRBV18 and TRBJ2-7; D not resolved. V was clipped by 3 bases and J by 2 bases, with 11 bases between them. CDR3 length equals 14 residues. Per the germline V gene, CDR1 is KGHSH and CDR2 is LQKENI. CDR3 protein: CASSPDSTPYEQYF. The DNA for the CDR3 is TGTGCCAGCTCACCGGATTCGACCCCCTACGAGCAGTACTTC.

This rearrangement joins TRBV30 to TRBJ1-1, with D perhaps matching TRBD1 (5 bases). The ends were cut back, 2 bases at V and 3 bases at J, with 13 bases in the middle. This CDR3 has 14 amino acids. Germline V gene data show CDR1 as GTSNPN and CDR2 as SVGIG (reference sequence). CDR3 loop: CAWSLGALDTEAFF. Written as DNA, the CDR3 is TGTGCCTGGAGTCTTGGGGCTTTGGACACTGAAGCTTTCTTT.

The gene calls are TRBV29-1 and TRBJ2-7, with D maybe TRBD1 (7 bases). V lost 7 bases and J lost 0, with 13 bases in between. This CDR3 contains 13 residues. From germline, CDR1 is SQVTM and CDR2 ANQGSEA. This CDR3 is CSGRQGGSYEQYF. CDR3 DNA: TGCAGCGGGAGACAGGGAGGCTCCTACGAGCAGTACTTC.

V and J are TRBV5-6 and TRBJ1-2, with 10 nucleotides matching TRBD1. V lost 4 bases and J lost 4; bases outside the gene matches: 7. The CDR3 length is 15 residues. Germline assignment: CDR1 SGHDT and CDR2 YYEEEE. The DNA for the CDR3 is TGTGCCAGCAGCCAGTGGACAGGGGGGGTCTATGGCTACACCTTC. Translated, it gives CASSQWTGGVYGYTF.

This rearrangement joins TRBV5-4 to TRBJ2-5, with a weak D call TRBD2 (6 bases). Germline-derived CDR1 and CDR2 are SGHNT and YYREEE (reference sequence). V lost 3 bases to trimming and J lost 5 bases, with 14 bases between them. The CDR3 extends over 14 amino acids. The CDR3 DNA sequence: TGTGCCAGCAGCTCGGACGGGAGAATGGAGACCCAGTACTTC. This gives the protein CASSSDGRMETQYF.

CDR3 nucleotide sequence: TGTGCCAGCAGCGCTCTAGCGAATGAGCAGTTCTTC. The encoded protein is CASSALANEQFF. This sequence joins TRBV9 and TRBJ2-1; D is perhaps TRBD2 (6 bases). The germline CDR1 and CDR2 sequences are SGDLS and YYNGEE. Trimming removed 3 bases at V and 7 bases at J, with 8 bases between. This CDR3 spans 12 amino acids.

Only a few counts were recorded for this clone. V is TRBV19 and J is TRBJ2-1; 11 nucleotides agree with TRBD2. This CDR3 contains 19 residues. J was trimmed by 0 bases and V by 5 bases; bases with no gene match: 12. The germline gives CDR1 LNHDA, CDR2 SQIVND (reference sequence). This chain's CDR3 is CASSAERLAGRSSYNEQFF. The CDR3 DNA sequence: TGTGCCAGTAGTGCCGAGAGACTAGCGGGACGAAGCTCCTACAATGAGCAGTTCTTC. The whole variable domain, filled in from reference TRBV19 and TRBJ2-1, reads DGGITQSPKYLFRKEGQNVTLSCEQNLNHDAMYWYRQDPGQGLRLIYYSQIVNDFQKGDIAEGYSVSREKKESFPLTVTSAQKNPTAFYLCASSAERLAGRSSYNEQFFGPGTRLTVL.

DNA of the CDR3: TGTGCCAGCAGCCTTGGACTAGCGGGAGCCACCGGGGAGCTGTTTTTT. Translation gives CASSLGLAGATGELFF. The chain combines TRBV9 with TRBJ2-2; 13 bases agree with TRBD2. The CDR3 is made up of 16 amino acids. V was pared by 4 bases and J by 4 bases, with 4 bases of the junction left unmatched. Germline CDR1 is SGDLS and CDR2 is YYNGEE.

V gene TRBV4-3 combines with J gene TRBJ2-2; the match to TRBD1 covers 10 bases. Unmatched junction bases numbered 7, after V lost 2 bases and J lost 7 bases. Germline V gene lookup returns CDR1 LGHNA and CDR2 YSLEER. CDR3 size: 16 residues. CDR3 region: CASSQSGTGVIGELFF. The CDR3 DNA follows: TGCGCCAGCAGCCAATCCGGGACAGGGGTTATCGGGGAGCTGTTTTTT.

Comment on this clone: Other DNA variants within this sample encode the same CDR3. The chain is built from TRBV2 and TRBJ2-2; TRBD2 is a possible D gene (5 bases). The CDR3 totals 12 residues. Trimming stripped 8 bases from V and 5 bases from J, with 9 bases between. Germline V gene lookup returns CDR1 SNHLY and CDR2 FYNNEI. The CDR3 nucleotides are TGTGCCAGCTCCGAGGGAACCGGGGAGCTGTTTTTT. Translating it yields CASSEGTGELFF. Combining the CDR3 with reference TRBV2 and TRBJ2-2 gives the whole variable domain EPEVTQTPSHQVTQMGQEVILRCVPISNHLYFYWYRQILGQKVEFLVSFYNNEISEKSEIFDDQFSVERPDGSNFTLKIRSTKLEDSAMYFCASSEGTGELFFGEGSRLTVL.

The chain couples TRBV6-1 to TRBJ2-1; perhaps D is TRBD1 or TRBD2 (5 bases each). The V end was cut by 0 bases, the J end by 6 bases, with 15 bases between. Germline V gene lookup returns CDR1 MNHNS and CDR2 SASEGT. This CDR3 has 16 amino acids. CDR3 in amino acids: CASSEALAGGANEQFF. CDR3 in DNA: TGTGCCAGCAGTGAAGCGCTCGCGGGTGGGGCCAATGAGCAGTTCTTC.

This chain uses TRBV7-9 with TRBJ2-5; D is possibly TRBD2 (6 bases). The CDR3 totals 14 residues. The germline V and J ends were trimmed by 5 bases and 1 base, with 11 bases remaining between them. Germline V gene sequence: CDR1 SEHNR, CDR2 FQNEAQ (reference sequence). CDR3 residues: CASSARRGQETQYF. In DNA form, the CDR3 reads TGTGCCAGCAGCGCCCGGCGGGGCCAAGAGACCCAGTACTTC.

The chain recombines TRBV6-5 with TRBJ1-1, with 9 bases matching TRBD1. Trimming cost V 6 bases and J 5 bases; bases outside gene matches: 10. The CDR3 covers 15 residues. Germline V CDR1 and CDR2: MNHEY, SVGAGI. In DNA, the CDR3 is TGTGCCAGCAGCAGAAACACAGGGGGCGGAACTGAAGCTTTCTTT. Protein sequence: CASSRNTGGGTEAFF.

The chain joins TRBV19 to TRBJ2-7; the match to TRBD1 covers 7 bases. With 5 bases clipped from V and 4 bases from J, the junction kept 8 bases outside the gene matches. Per the germline V gene, CDR1 is LNHDA and CDR2 is SQIVND (reference sequence). This CDR3 has 14 amino acids. CDR3 loop: CASSPRQGSYEQYF. CDR3 nucleotide sequence: TGTGCCAGTAGTCCTCGACAGGGCTCATACGAGCAGTACTTC.